This TCR beta chain was observed in a study of cytomegalovirus exposure and HLA in healthy donors. The PCR contained 60 Vbeta and 13 Jbeta primers. Clones were sequenced by immunoSEQ multiplex PCR, and TCRdb holds only the in-frame ones, with some missing. The sample carries approximately 150,000 clones, under 85% recorded once. Losses at the gene ends were 4 bases for V and 6 bases for J; bases not matched to a gene: 5. The CDR3 consists of 13 residues. From germline, CDR1 is SGHNT and CDR2 YYREEE (reference sequence). Regarding the study as a whole: Equally common other TCR beta chains were less clonally expanded than HLA-associated ones, a later analysis found.

A word on this clone: Its antigen is not known.

The sample comprised PBMCs. This clonotype was sampled from a man aged 50 to 60 in good health and CMV-seropositive. V is TRBV5-4 and J is TRBJ2-7; 9 bases agree with TRBD1. The CDR3, as DNA: TGTGCCAGCAGCCCGGGACAGGGAATCGAGCAGTACTTC. This codes for CASSPGQGIEQYF.